A single sample is the source of the 12 T cell receptor beta chains below, sequenced in a study of cytomegalovirus exposure and HLA in healthy donors. In the PCR, 60 Vbeta and 13 Jbeta primers were used. The repertoire was sequenced with immunoSEQ multiplex PCR; TCRdb's copy has only in-frame clones and lacks some. Seen here are 130,000 to 150,000 clones, 55% to 80% observed once, and the top ten hold approximately 15%. The sample comprised PBMCs. Receptors originate from a human donor in good health.

The rearrangement joins TRBV7-3 to TRBJ1-1; D is perhaps TRBD1 (6 bases). The V end was cut by 5 bases, the J end by 2 bases, with 12 bases between. The CDR3 length is 14 residues. Germline V lookup: CDR1 SGHTA, CDR2 FQGTGA. CDR3 sequence reads: CASSPTGPNTEAFF. The DNA of the CDR3 is TGTGCCAGCAGCCCGACAGGCCCCAACACTGAAGCTTTCTTT.

This chain connects TRBV7-9 to TRBJ2-7; D is possibly TRBD2 (6 bases). The CDR3 loop spans 12 amino acids. Germline V gives CDR1 SEHNR, CDR2 FQNEAQ (reference sequence). Trimming removed 5 bases from V and 4 bases from J, with 9 bases in between. CDR3 residues: CASSRRGYEQYF. Written as DNA, the CDR3 is TGTGCCAGCAGCCGACGGGGGTACGAGCAGTACTTC.

The chain carries TRBV5-8 and TRBJ1-6; 8 bases map to TRBD1. The CDR3 loop spans 16 amino acids. V gave up 2 bases and J gave up 6 bases; unmatched junction bases: 7. Germline V gene data show CDR1 as SGHTS and CDR2 as YDEGEE. Here the CDR3 reads CASSFSPTGANSPLHF. CDR3 nucleotides: TGTGCCAGCAGCTTCAGCCCGACAGGGGCTAATTCACCCCTCCACTTT.

The chain uses TRBV19 and TRBJ1-2; maybe TRBD1 (6 bases). The CDR3 runs to 16 residues. V lost 5 bases and J 8 bases, leaving 24 bases between the germline ends. CDR1 is LNHDA and CDR2 is SQIVND in the germline V gene (reference sequence). CDR3 amino acids: CASSLGDRLPRGGYTF. The CDR3 DNA reads TGTGCCAGTAGTTTAGGAGACAGGTTGCCCAGAGGAGGCTACACCTTC.

This clone occurred once. The chain couples TRBV5-1 to TRBJ2-2; a weak D match, TRBD1 (5 bases). With 0 bases removed from V and 4 bases from J, the gap between germline ends came to 10 bases. The length of the CDR3 is 15 residues. Germline-derived CDR1 and CDR2 are SGHRS and YFSETQ. DNA of the CDR3: TGCGCCAGCAGCTTGGCTCAGGGTTCCACCGGGGAGCTGTTTTTT. It specifies CASSLAQGSTGELFF.

To note about this clone: Other nucleotide sequences in the sample specify the same CDR3. V and J are TRBV11-2 and TRBJ1-4, with 8 bases that match TRBD1. The trim removed 7 bases at V and 3 bases at J, leaving 7 bases unmatched. Germline values: CDR1 SGHAT, CDR2 FQNNGV. CDR3 length: 15 amino acids. This CDR3 is CASTGQGSSNEKLFF. CDR3 DNA sequence: TGTGCCAGCACCGGACAGGGCTCGTCTAATGAAAAACTGTTTTTT.

This clone was detected only once. The chain is built from TRBV6-1 and TRBJ2-5; TRBD1 matches 7 bases. From germline, CDR1 is MNHNS and CDR2 SASEGT. V was pared by 3 bases and J by 4 bases, with 5 bases of the junction left unmatched. This CDR3 contains 14 residues. DNA of the CDR3: TGTGCCAGCAGTGACTACAGGGGTTCAGAGACCCAGTACTTC. It specifies CASSDYRGSETQYF.

The chain combines TRBV11-2 with TRBJ1-2; D remains ambiguous. The V end was cut by 1 base, the J end by 1 base, with 7 bases between. The germline gives CDR1 SGHAT, CDR2 FQNNGV. CDR3 length: 14 residues. Written as DNA, the CDR3 is TGTGCCAGCAGCTTAGGTCCCAATAACTATGGCTACACCTTC. It encodes CASSLGPNNYGYTF.

The chain couples TRBV7-3 to TRBJ2-3; 10 bases agree with TRBD2. The trim removed 4 bases at V and 3 bases at J, leaving 13 bases unmatched. The CDR3 covers 18 residues. Germline V gives CDR1 SGHTA, CDR2 FQGTGA. CDR3 protein: CASSSTSYSGRLTDTQYF. The CDR3, as DNA: TGTGCCAGCAGCTCCACCTCGTATAGCGGGAGGTTGACAGATACGCAGTATTTT.

The J gene is TRBJ1-3, the V gene TRBV7-6; D possibly corresponds to TRBD1 (6 bases). CDR1 is SGHVS, CDR2 FNYEAQ, per germline. The CDR3 spans 14 residues. Trimming removed 5 bases at V and 7 bases at J, with 15 bases between. The CDR3 DNA is TGTGCCAGCAGCCCGGGGGGACAACAGAACACCATATATTTT. Protein sequence: CASSPGGQQNTIYF.

The chain joins TRBV7-3 to TRBJ2-7; a possible D gene is TRBD2 (6 bases). Trimming left V 2 bases short and J 0 bases short, with 11 bases between. This CDR3 spans 15 amino acids. From germline, CDR1 is SGHTA and CDR2 FQGTGA. Here the CDR3 DNA reads TGTGCCAGCAGCTTATGGGCGGGGAGCTCCTACGAGCAGTACTTC. Residues: CASSLWAGSSYEQYF.

CDR3 loop: CASSPSGTGGYEQYF. CDR3 nucleotides: TGCGCCAGCAGCCCGTCCGGGACAGGGGGGTACGAGCAGTACTTC. The chain uses TRBV5-1 and TRBJ2-7; TRBD1 aligns across 11 bases. CDR3 length equals 15 residues. Per the germline V gene, CDR1 is SGHRS and CDR2 is YFSETQ. V lost 4 bases and J lost 4; bases outside the gene matches: 7.